This TCR beta chain is from a study of Ad26.COV2.S vaccination and SARS-CoV-2 variants. Study-level information: Ad26.COV2.S was injected intramuscularly once or twice, 56 days apart.

Notes on the study in general: Reported findings describe substantial breadth in spike-specific CD8+ and CD4+ T cell responses following vaccination.

Treatment here: around 19 received Ad26.COV2.S at low or high dose, single or two shots; about 5 received placebo; per-sample allocation not given. Samples analyzed were those drawn on day 63 after the first vaccine or placebo injection. An Ad26 vector expressing Wuhan-strain SARS-CoV-2 spike served as the vaccine. Produced via immunoSEQ multiplex PCR; TCRdb's table is partial and in-frame only. The table shows about 330,000 clones, with almost 90% occurring only once. V dropped 8 bases and J dropped 1; count of bases not matched to a gene: 2. Germline V gene lookup returns CDR1 SEHNR and CDR2 FQNEAQ (reference sequence). The CDR3 contains 14 residues. A note on this clone: Its antigen is not known.

The sequencing used peripheral blood, collected in a trial of Ad26.COV2.S vaccine versus placebo. This sequence joins TRBV7-9 and TRBJ1-3, with 10 bases fitting TRBD1. The receptor was derived from a person between 18 and 65 years old who received the Ad26.COV2.S COVID-19 vaccine or a placebo. The chain's CDR3 is CASGTGVSGNTIYF. CDR3 DNA sequence: TGTGCCAGCGGGACAGGGGTATCTGGAAACACCATATATTTT.